What follows is one T cell receptor (beta chain) and its context. CDR3 size: 14 residues. V lost 0 bases to trimming and J lost 6 bases; unmatched junction nucleotides: 1. Per germline, CDR1 MNHEY and CDR2 SVGAGI. Assay used: immunoSEQ multiplex PCR; TCRdb lists only in-frame clones, some missing. This sample has roughly 200,000 clones; approximately 94% occur once, and the top ten carry over 1.5%. The data are from a study of T cell responses to AZD1222 COVID-19 vaccine. This TCR came from an adult who received the MenACWY meningococcal vaccine as a control. V usage is TRBV6-5 and J usage is TRBJ2-3, with 9 nucleotides matching TRBD2. The source material was peripheral blood, sampled 28 days after the second dose of the MenACWY control vaccine. The CDR3 coding sequence is TGTGCCAGCAGTTACTCCACTAGCGGGGATACGCAGTATTTT. It encodes CASSYSTSGDTQYF.